Each of the 4 T cell receptor beta chains below was sequenced from the same sample in a study of T cell responses to AZD1222 COVID-19 vaccine. Clones were read by immunoSEQ multiplex PCR, and TCRdb kept only the in-frame ones, dropping some. The data hold 110,000 to 150,000 clones, with more than 85% observed a single time. The sample was peripheral blood, taken on day 0 of AZD1222 vaccination. Receptors originate from an adult in good health.

The chain is built from TRBV10-2 and TRBJ1-2, with TRBD1 identical over 11 bases. The CDR3 runs 14 residues. Per the germline V gene, CDR1 is WSHSY and CDR2 is SAAADI. Trimming took 6 bases from V and 3 from J; bases not matched to a gene: 3. The CDR3 bases are TGCGCCAGCAGGGGACAGGGGGTGGACTATGGCTACACCTTC. Amino acid sequence: CASRGQGVDYGYTF.

The gene calls are TRBV28 and TRBJ1-5, with D unresolved. This CDR3 contains 14 residues. Germline loops: CDR1 MDHEN, CDR2 SYDVKM. V was shortened by 2 bases and J by 8 bases, with 13 bases between the two germline ends. In DNA form, the CDR3 reads TGTGCCAGCAGTTTAGTCGGACGGGGAGAGCCCCAGCATTTT. This sequence encodes CASSLVGRGEPQHF.

The V and J genes are TRBV11-2 and TRBJ1-4; no clear D gene. This CDR3 has 12 residues. CDR1 is SGHAT, CDR2 FQNNGV, per germline. Trimming took 5 bases from V and 8 from J, leaving 9 bases between them. The CDR3 region is CASSTLNEKLFF. The CDR3 DNA reads TGTGCCAGCAGCACTCTCAACGAAAAACTGTTTTTT.

The CDR3 sequence: CAWSVRSGRYNEQFF. For the CDR3, the DNA is TGTGCCTGGAGTGTACGTAGCGGGAGGTACAATGAGCAGTTCTTC. V and J are TRBV30 and TRBJ2-1, with 10 positions matching TRBD2. V lost 0 bases and J lost 4; bases outside the gene matches: 3. The CDR3 runs 15 residues. CDR1 is GTSNPN and CDR2 is SVGIG in the germline V gene (reference sequence).